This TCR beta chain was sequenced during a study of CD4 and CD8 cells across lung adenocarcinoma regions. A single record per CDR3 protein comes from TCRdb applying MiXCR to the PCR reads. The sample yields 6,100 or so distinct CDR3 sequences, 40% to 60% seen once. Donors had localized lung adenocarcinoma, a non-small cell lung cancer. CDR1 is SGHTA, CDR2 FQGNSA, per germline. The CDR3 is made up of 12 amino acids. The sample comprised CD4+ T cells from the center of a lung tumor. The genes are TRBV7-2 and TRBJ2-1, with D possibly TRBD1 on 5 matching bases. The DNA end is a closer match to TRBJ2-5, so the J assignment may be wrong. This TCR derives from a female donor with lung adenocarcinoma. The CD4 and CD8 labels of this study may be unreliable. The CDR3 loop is CASSPQGETQYF. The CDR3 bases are TGTGCCAGCAGCCCCCAGGGTGAGACCCAGTACTTC.